The 14 T cell receptor beta chains below all came from one sample that was sequenced in a study of a mutant IDH1 vaccine in newly diagnosed glioma. These receptors' antigens are unknown. Sequencing was performed with immunoSEQ multiplex PCR; in TCRdb, only in-frame clones are kept and a portion is missing. There are about 65,000 clones in the sample; approximately 81% occur only once, and approximately 3.7% lies in the top ten. Time point here: week 23, last vaccination. Every single dose of the vaccine, 300 ug of mutant IDH1 20-mer peptide, came with topical imiquimod. The input for sequencing was PBMCs, taken from a glioma patient whose treatment included an IDH1 peptide vaccine. Receptor source: a man under 40 with glioma.

This chain connects TRBV27 to TRBJ2-7, with D perhaps TRBD2 (5 bases). CDR3 length: 13 residues. Trimming cost V 5 bases and J 3 bases, with 11 bases left between them. Looked up from germline, CDR1 is MNHEY and CDR2 is SMNVEV (reference sequence). CDR3 in DNA: TGTGCCAGCAGTCCCGGGGATCTCTACGAGCAGTACTTC. Translated: CASSPGDLYEQYF.

This sequence joins TRBV20-1 and TRBJ1-2; D is uncertain. CDR3 length: 9 residues. Germline CDR1 and CDR2: DFQATT and SNEGSKA (reference sequence). The CDR3 is CSERAGYTF. In DNA form, the CDR3 reads TGCAGCGAAAGGGCTGGCTACACCTTC.

This chain joins TRBV5-1 and TRBJ2-7; TRBD1 matches 8 bases. The V gene end was trimmed by 3 bases and the J gene end by 0 bases; junction bases not matched to a gene: 8. Germline V gene lookup returns CDR1 SGHRS and CDR2 YFSETQ. There are 16 residues in the CDR3. Here the CDR3 reads CASSSTLGQGSYEQYF. The CDR3 nucleotides read TGCGCCAGCAGCTCCACCTTAGGACAGGGCTCCTACGAGCAGTACTTC.

V gene TRBV14 combines with J gene TRBJ2-5, with D maybe TRBD2 (6 bases). Germline V gene data show CDR1 as SGHDN and CDR2 as FVKESK. Trimming cost V 1 base and J 1 base, with 13 bases left between them. This CDR3 has 16 residues. Written as DNA, the CDR3 is TGTGCCAGCAGCCAAGGGTCCCTGGGAGGCCAAGAGACCCAGTACTTC. Its protein is CASSQGSLGGQETQYF.

J is TRBJ1-5 and V is TRBV5-5, with no clear D. This CDR3 region has 13 residues. The germline V and J ends were trimmed by 3 bases and 6 bases, with 10 bases remaining between them. Germline CDR1 reads SGHKS; CDR2 reads YYEKEE (reference sequence). CDR3 loop: CASSSEWGQPQHF. In DNA, the CDR3 is TGTGCCAGCAGCTCAGAATGGGGTCAGCCCCAGCATTTT.

V gene TRBV4-1 combines with J gene TRBJ2-7, with D unclear. CDR1 MGHRA and CDR2 YSYEKL come from the germline V gene. This CDR3 comprises 14 residues. V was cut by 1 base and J by 1 base, with 8 bases left in between. CDR3 sequence (DNA): TGCGCCAGCAGCCAAGTCGTAGGATCCTACGAGCAGTACTTC. It yields the protein CASSQVVGSYEQYF.

V usage is TRBV19 and J usage is TRBJ2-4; weak D call: TRBD1 (6 bases). V dropped 3 bases and J dropped 7 bases, with 13 bases sitting between them. This CDR3 has 14 residues. CDR1 is LNHDA, CDR2 SQIVND, per germline (reference sequence). The CDR3 nucleotides read TGTGCCAGTAGTATGTTCACCCAGGGGAACATTCAGTACTTC. Its protein product is CASSMFTQGNIQYF.

This clone was recorded once. The chain combines TRBV4-1 with TRBJ1-5; unclear D gene. The length of the CDR3 is 13 residues. Trimming removed 0 bases from V and 7 bases from J, with 7 bases in between. Germline CDR1 MGHRA, CDR2 YSYEKL. This CDR3 is CASSQEGRQPQHF. The CDR3 DNA reads TGCGCCAGCAGCCAAGAGGGTAGGCAGCCCCAGCATTTT.

The J gene is TRBJ1-2, the V gene TRBV5-1; no reliable D call. V was shortened by 0 bases and J by 4 bases, with 13 bases between the two germline ends. This CDR3 is built from 15 residues. The germline CDR1 and CDR2 sequences are SGHRS and YFSETQ. The CDR3, as DNA: TGCGCCAGCAGCTTGGTACGGGGTTTAGCCTATGGCTACACCTTC. It specifies CASSLVRGLAYGYTF.

The gene calls are TRBV10-3 and TRBJ1-2; no firm D call. Germline V gene sequence: CDR1 ENHRY, CDR2 SYGVKD. Trimming left V 6 bases short and J 7 bases short, with 21 bases between. CDR3 length: 15 amino acids. The CDR3, as DNA: TGTGCCATCAGCTATCATGACCGGCCCCTCTGTGGCTACACCTTC. Its protein product is CAISYHDRPLCGYTF.

The chain couples TRBV11-2 to TRBJ2-3; perhaps TRBD1 as D (5 bases). V lost 4 bases, J lost 10 bases, and 15 bases lay in between. The CDR3 has 13 amino acids. In germline, CDR1 is SGHAT, CDR2 FQNNGV. The CDR3 DNA sequence: TGTGCCAGCAGCTCTAATCAGGGAAGGGCGCAGTATTTT. Translating it yields CASSSNQGRAQYF.

V usage is TRBV7-9 and J usage is TRBJ1-1; D unclear. CDR1 is SEHNR and CDR2 is FQNEAQ in the germline V gene (reference sequence). The CDR3 loop spans 15 amino acids. The V gene lost 1 base and the J gene lost 3 bases, with 12 bases spanning the gap. CDR3 nucleotide sequence: TGTGCCAGCAGCTTAGATAACGGGCCCGACACTGAAGCTTTCTTT. This encodes CASSLDNGPDTEAFF.

This chain joins TRBV4-1 and TRBJ2-6; 13 nucleotides match TRBD2. This CDR3 is 18 amino acids long. Trimming at V came to 5 bases and at J to 3 bases, leaving 7 bases not matched to a gene. Germline lookup yields CDR1 MGHRA and CDR2 YSYEKL. The DNA for the CDR3 is TGCGCCAGCAGCTATGGACTAGCGGGGGTAATTGGGGCCAACGTCCTGACTTTC. This gives the protein CASSYGLAGVIGANVLTF.

V and J are TRBV4-1 and TRBJ1-6, with D unclear. CDR1 is MGHRA, CDR2 YSYEKL, per germline. The CDR3 is made up of 16 amino acids. Trimming took 5 bases from V and 0 from J, leaving 11 bases between them. CDR3 DNA sequence: TGCGCCAGCAGCGATCACTGGAGCTCCTATAATTCACCCCTCCACTTT. Protein: CASSDHWSSYNSPLHF.